This TCR beta chain stems from a study of CD4 T cells in relation to SARS-CoV-2 and coronaviruses. Study-level information: ViraFEST: approximately eleven-day antigen culture of PBMCs, then TCR beta CDR3 sequencing. The restricting HLA molecule for shared crossreactive spike epitopes was mapped. The study, taken as a whole, reports: Roughly 69% of donors had memory CD4+ clonotypes crossrecognizing SARS-CoV-2 and common cold coronavirus spike.

The unexposed donors gave CD4+ T cells in about 2011-2018, prior to COVID-19. The cells were cultured for approximately 10 days before CD4+ T cells were isolated. Unexposed-donor CD4+ T cells were probed with SARS-CoV-2 S/N and four cold-coronavirus spikes, cells permitting. Here immunoSEQ multiplex PCR was the method, and the copy in TCRdb shows in-frame clones only, minus some. The sample consists of approximately 11,000 clones, under 80% of them appearing once. This clone was recorded once. Its antigen is not known. The CDR3 length is 13 residues. V dropped 9 bases and J dropped 7 bases, with 14 bases sitting between them. Germline V gene sequence: CDR1 KGHDR, CDR2 SFDVKD.

Sequenced sample: CD4+ T cells from PBMCs, cultured in vitro. The receptor was derived from a human donor in good health. V usage is TRBV24-1 and J usage is TRBJ2-2; maybe TRBD2 (5 bases). CDR3 in DNA: TGTGCCACCGCGTCGTCGGCGGGCGGGGAGCTGTTTTTT. This codes for CATASSAGGELFF.